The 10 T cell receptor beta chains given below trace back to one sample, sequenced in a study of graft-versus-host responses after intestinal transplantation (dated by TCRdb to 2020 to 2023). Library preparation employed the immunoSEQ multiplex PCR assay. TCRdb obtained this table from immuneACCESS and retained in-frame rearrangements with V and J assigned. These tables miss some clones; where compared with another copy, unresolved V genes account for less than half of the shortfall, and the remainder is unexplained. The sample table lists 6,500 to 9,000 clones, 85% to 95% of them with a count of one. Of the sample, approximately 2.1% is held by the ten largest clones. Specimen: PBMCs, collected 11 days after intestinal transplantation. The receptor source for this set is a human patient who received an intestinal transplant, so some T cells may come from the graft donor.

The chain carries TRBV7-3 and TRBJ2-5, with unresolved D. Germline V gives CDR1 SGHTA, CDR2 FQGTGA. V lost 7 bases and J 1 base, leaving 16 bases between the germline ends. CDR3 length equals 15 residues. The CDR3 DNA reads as TGTGCCAGCACCCCTCTTGTAGAACCCCAAGAGACCCAGTACTTC. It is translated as CASTPLVEPQETQYF.

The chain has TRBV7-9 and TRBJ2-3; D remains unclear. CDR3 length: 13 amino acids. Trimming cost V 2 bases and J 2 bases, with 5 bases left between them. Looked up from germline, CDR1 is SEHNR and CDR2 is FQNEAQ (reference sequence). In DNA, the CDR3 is TGTGCCAGCAGCTTAACCTACACAGATACGCAGTATTTT. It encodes CASSLTYTDTQYF. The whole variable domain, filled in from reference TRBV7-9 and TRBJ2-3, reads DTGVSQNPRHKITKRGQNVTFRCDPISEHNRLYWYRQTLGQGPEFLTYFQNEAQLEKSRLLSDRFSAERPKGSFSTLEIQRTEQGDSAMYLCASSLTYTDTQYFGPGTRLTVL.

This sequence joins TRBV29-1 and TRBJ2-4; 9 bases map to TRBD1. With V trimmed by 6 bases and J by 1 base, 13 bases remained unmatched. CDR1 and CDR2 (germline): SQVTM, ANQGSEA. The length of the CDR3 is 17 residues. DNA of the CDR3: TGCAGCGTAGGGGACAGGGTAGGATTGGGGGCCAAAAACATTCAGTACTTC. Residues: CSVGDRVGLGAKNIQYF.

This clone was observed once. The CDR3 is CASSLVAGGDYEQYF. The CDR3 DNA is TGTGCCAGCAGCTTAGTAGCGGGAGGGGACTACGAGCAGTACTTC. The J gene is TRBJ2-5, the V gene TRBV5-4, with TRBD2 identical over 11 bases. The J call is in doubt because the DNA end fits TRBJ2-7 better. CDR1 and CDR2 from the germline V gene are SGHNT and YYREEE (reference sequence). The CDR3 is 15 residues long.

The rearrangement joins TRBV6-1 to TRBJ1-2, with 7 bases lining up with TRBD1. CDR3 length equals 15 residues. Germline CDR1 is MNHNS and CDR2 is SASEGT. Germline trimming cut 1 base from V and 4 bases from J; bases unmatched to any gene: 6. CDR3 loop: CASSEVGGEAYGYTF. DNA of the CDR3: TGTGCCAGCAGTGAAGTAGGGGGCGAGGCCTATGGCTACACCTTC.

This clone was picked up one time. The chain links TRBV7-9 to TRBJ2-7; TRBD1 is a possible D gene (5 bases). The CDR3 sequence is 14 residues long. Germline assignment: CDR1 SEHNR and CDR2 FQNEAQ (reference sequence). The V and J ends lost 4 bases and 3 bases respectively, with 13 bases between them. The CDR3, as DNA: TGTGCCAGCAGCTCCGACAGAGAGCGCTACGAGCAGTACTTC. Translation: CASSSDRERYEQYF.

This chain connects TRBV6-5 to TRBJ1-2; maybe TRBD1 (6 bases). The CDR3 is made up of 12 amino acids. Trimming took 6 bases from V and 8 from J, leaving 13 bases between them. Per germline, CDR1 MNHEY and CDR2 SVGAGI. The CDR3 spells CASRYYRVGYTF. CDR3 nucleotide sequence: TGTGCCAGCAGGTATTACAGGGTCGGCTACACCTTC.

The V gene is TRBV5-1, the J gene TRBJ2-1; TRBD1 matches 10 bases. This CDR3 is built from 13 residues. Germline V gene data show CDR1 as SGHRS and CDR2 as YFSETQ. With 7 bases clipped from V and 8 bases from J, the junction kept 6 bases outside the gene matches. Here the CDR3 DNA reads TGCGCCAGCTGCGGGACAGGGGCGGATGAGCAGTTCTTC. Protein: CASCGTGADEQFF.

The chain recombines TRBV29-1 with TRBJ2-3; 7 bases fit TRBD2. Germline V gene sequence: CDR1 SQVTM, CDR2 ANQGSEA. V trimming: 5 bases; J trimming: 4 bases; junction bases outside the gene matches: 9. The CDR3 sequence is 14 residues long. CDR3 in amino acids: CSVRGTKGADTQYF. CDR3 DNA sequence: TGCAGCGTTCGCGGGACTAAAGGCGCAGATACGCAGTATTTT.

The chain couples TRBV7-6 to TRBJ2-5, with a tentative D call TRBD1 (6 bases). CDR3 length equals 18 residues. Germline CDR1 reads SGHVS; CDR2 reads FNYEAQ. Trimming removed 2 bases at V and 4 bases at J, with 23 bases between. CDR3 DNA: TGTGCCAGCAGCTTAATCGAAGGCTGGGACAAAAAGGGAGAGACCCAGTACTTC. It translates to CASSLIEGWDKKGETQYF.